The TCR beta chain under discussion was sequenced for a study of identical twins. Findings and caveats of the study: Alpha sequences that were out-of-frame and twin-shared showed an excess of low generation probability. Among monozygotic twins, out-of-frame TCR alpha sharing exceeded what models predicted. Its conclusions, products of cross-sectional statistical analysis, did not come from following the same donors.

This clonotype was observed many times. Its antigen is unidentified. CDR1 LGHNA and CDR2 YNFKEQ come from the germline V gene. The CDR3 runs 14 residues. V lost 3 bases, J lost 1 base, and 9 bases lay in between. Each cDNA held unique molecular identifiers, and template switching gave it a universal primer site. In TCRdb, the 5' RACE reads were re-called with MiXCR into one record per CDR3 protein. The sample includes roughly 710,000 distinct CDR3 sequences, 5.5% to 6.5% of them seen just once. The sequenced sample consisted of naive T cells sorted from blood. The chain recombines TRBV4-2 with TRBJ1-1; D is uncertain. The TCR was taken from a man younger than 35 in good health. The CDR3 DNA reads TGTGCCAGCAGCCATCCCACTCGGAACACTGAAGCTTTCTTT. This gives the protein CASSHPTRNTEAFF.